One sample yielded the 5 T cell receptor beta chains listed below, sequenced in a study of blood T cell repertoires in COVID-19. Only in-frame clones appear in the TCRdb table, and some are missing; sequencing was by immunoSEQ multiplex PCR. The sample has hundreds of thousands of clones, about nine tenths seen once. The specimen sequenced was PBMCs or T cells enriched from blood (not recorded which). These receptors all stem from a man aged 25 to 40 who had recovered from COVID-19.

The rearrangement links TRBV7-8 to TRBJ1-3; D possibly corresponds to TRBD1 (5 bases). The CDR3 loop spans 21 amino acids. V was clipped by 5 bases and J by 0 bases, with 29 bases between them. Germline CDR1 and CDR2: SGHVS and FQNEAQ. The CDR3: CASSPHSVKSGKQDSGNTIYF. The CDR3 nucleotides read TGTGCCAGCAGCCCCCATTCGGTGAAATCAGGGAAACAAGACTCTGGAAACACCATATATTTT.

This chain uses TRBV5-5 with TRBJ2-3; 11 nucleotides align to TRBD2. There are 16 residues in the CDR3. Germline V gene data show CDR1 as SGHKS and CDR2 as YYEKEE (reference sequence). V trimming: 0 bases; J trimming: 5 bases; junction bases outside the gene matches: 5. The CDR3 here is CASSLVASGGLDTQYF. The CDR3 DNA reads as TGTGCCAGCAGCTTGGTGGCTAGCGGGGGGTTAGATACGCAGTATTTT. The full variable domain, rest sourced from reference TRBV5-5 and TRBJ2-3, is DAGVTQSPTHLIKTRGQQVTLRCSPISGHKSVSWYQQVLGQGPQFIFQYYEKEERGRGNFPDRFSARQFPNYSSELNVNALLLGDSALYLCASSLVASGGLDTQYFGPGTRLTVL.

V and J are TRBV29-1 and TRBJ2-5, with TRBD1 as a possible D gene (5 bases). The V gene's germline CDR1 is SQVTM and CDR2 ANQGSEA. Trimming stripped 4 bases from V and 3 bases from J, with 15 bases between. The CDR3 loop spans 14 amino acids. The CDR3 sequence: CSVAQVRWEETQYF. As DNA, the CDR3 is TGCAGCGTTGCACAGGTTAGGTGGGAAGAGACCCAGTACTTC.

The chain recombines TRBV29-1 with TRBJ2-3; the D is unclear. The CDR3 has 13 amino acids. Per the germline V gene, CDR1 is SQVTM and CDR2 is ANQGSEA. Trimming stripped 3 bases from V and 6 bases from J, with 13 bases between. This CDR3 reads CSVDFSLQDTQYF. The DNA of the CDR3 is TGCAGCGTTGATTTCTCTCTCCAGGATACGCAGTATTTT.

The chain links TRBV3-1 (or the pseudogene TRBV3-2) to TRBJ1-2, with 7 bases identical to TRBD1. After removal of 4 bases from V and 6 bases from J, the junction contained 14 bases not matched to a gene. Germline values: CDR1 LGHDT, CDR2 YNNKEL (reference sequence). The CDR3 totals 16 residues. The CDR3 DNA sequence: TGTGCCAGCAGCCCGATCGACAGGGAGATTTCGGATGGCTACACCTTC. It translates to CASSPIDREISDGYTF.